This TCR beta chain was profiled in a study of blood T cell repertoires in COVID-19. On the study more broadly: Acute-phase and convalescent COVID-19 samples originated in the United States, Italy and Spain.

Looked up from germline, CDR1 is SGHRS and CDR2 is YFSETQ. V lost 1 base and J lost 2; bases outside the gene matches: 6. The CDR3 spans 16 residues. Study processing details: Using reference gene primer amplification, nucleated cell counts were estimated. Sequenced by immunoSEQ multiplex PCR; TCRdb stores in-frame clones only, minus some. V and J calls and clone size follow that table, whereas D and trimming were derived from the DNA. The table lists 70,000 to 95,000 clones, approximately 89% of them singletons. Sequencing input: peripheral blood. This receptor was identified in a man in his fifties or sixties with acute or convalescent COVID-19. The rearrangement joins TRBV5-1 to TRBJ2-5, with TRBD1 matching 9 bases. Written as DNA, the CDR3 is TGCGCCAGCAGCTTGTCAGGGACAGGGATTCAAGAGACCCAGTACTTC. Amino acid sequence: CASSLSGTGIQETQYF.